These 18 T cell receptor beta chains were sequenced from one sample in a study of vaccination effects on CD4 cells after COVID-19. No antigen has been assigned to these receptors. Following an approximately eleven-day culture, CD4+ T cells were purified. Here immunoSEQ multiplex PCR was the method, and the copy in TCRdb shows in-frame clones only, minus some. The sample holds tens of thousands of clones, about 76% seen once. This material consisted of CD4+ T cells from PBMCs cultured without peptide, taken before COVID-19 vaccination. Source of these receptors: a human donor who had a prior SARS-CoV-2 infection.

This chain joins TRBV2 and TRBJ1-1; D uncertain. This CDR3 contains 15 residues. The germline gives CDR1 SNHLY, CDR2 FYNNEI. V lost 4 bases and J 1 base, leaving 13 bases between the germline ends. CDR3 in amino acids: CASSGLSPANTEAFF. The CDR3 DNA follows: TGTGCCAGCAGTGGCCTCAGTCCCGCGAACACTGAAGCTTTCTTT.

This clone was recorded only once. The V call is TRBV6-1, the J call TRBJ2-2, with D tentatively TRBD1 (6 bases). The CDR3 consists of 14 residues. The germline V and J ends were trimmed by 2 bases and 3 bases, with 7 bases remaining between them. The germline CDR1 and CDR2 sequences are MNHNS and SASEGT. CDR3: CASSEQGYTGELFF. The DNA of the CDR3 is TGTGCCAGCAGTGAACAGGGGTACACCGGGGAGCTGTTTTTT.

The J gene is TRBJ2-2, the V gene TRBV7-3; 9 nucleotides line up with TRBD2. The CDR3 extends over 15 amino acids. The V and J ends lost 2 bases and 6 bases, in that order; junction bases with no gene match: 4. Germline CDR1 and CDR2: SGHTA and FQGTGA. CDR3 protein: CASSLAGGQAGELFF. CDR3 nucleotides: TGTGCCAGCAGCTTAGCGGGAGGGCAAGCCGGGGAGCTGTTTTTT.

The chain recombines TRBV4-1 with TRBJ1-5; 8 bases line up with TRBD1. V was pared by 3 bases and J by 7 bases, with 8 bases of the junction left unmatched. CDR3 length equals 15 residues. The germline CDR1 and CDR2 sequences are MGHRA and YSYEKL. In nucleotides, the CDR3 is TGCGCCAGCAGCCAGACACAGGGGGTGGTGCAGCCCCAGCATTTT. Translating gives CASSQTQGVVQPQHF.

J is TRBJ1-5 and V is TRBV6-5; TRBD1 is a possible D gene (5 bases). Germline V gives CDR1 MNHEY, CDR2 SVGAGI. The CDR3 has 14 amino acids. V shed 8 bases and J shed 7 bases, with 18 bases lying between them. The CDR3 spells CASARGLRGQPQHF. The CDR3 coding sequence is TGTGCCAGCGCCCGGGGCCTCCGAGGGCAGCCCCAGCATTTT.

The chain joins TRBV19 to TRBJ2-6; D is unclear. The germline CDR1 and CDR2 sequences are LNHDA and SQIVND (reference sequence). CDR3 size: 18 residues. V lost 6 bases to trimming and J lost 0 bases, with 18 bases between them. In DNA, the CDR3 is TGTGCCAGTAGGCCCTCCTGGCAAACCTTCTCTGGGGCCAACGTCCTGACTTTC. Translation gives CASRPSWQTFSGANVLTF.

V usage is TRBV9 and J usage is TRBJ1-3; D call uncertain. With 4 bases removed from V and 3 bases from J, the gap between germline ends came to 14 bases. CDR3 size: 15 residues. Germline lookup yields CDR1 SGDLS and CDR2 YYNGEE. CDR3 in DNA: TGTGCCAGCAGCTTAGCTGGTTTGGGTGGAAACACCATATATTTT. Its translation is CASSLAGLGGNTIYF.

This chain uses TRBV20-1 with TRBJ2-3, with unresolved D. The germline V gene encodes CDR1 DFQATT and CDR2 SNEGSKA (reference sequence). The V end was cut by 5 bases, the J end by 6 bases, with 9 bases between. The CDR3 runs to 11 residues. The CDR3: CSAYIGDTQYF. CDR3 in DNA: TGCAGTGCTTATATAGGGGATACGCAGTATTTT.

This clone was seen more than once but under ten times. V and J are TRBV5-1 and TRBJ1-4; weak D call: TRBD1 (6 bases). CDR1 is SGHRS and CDR2 is YFSETQ in the germline V gene. The CDR3 sequence is 15 residues long. V lost 4 bases to trimming and J lost 0 bases, with 10 bases between them. CDR3 DNA: TGCGCCAGCAGCGGGGAGGGGGCAACTAATGAAAAACTGTTTTTT. Amino acid sequence: CASSGEGATNEKLFF.

This clone was seen only a few times. V usage is TRBV15 and J usage is TRBJ1-5, with a tentative D call TRBD1 (6 bases). V was trimmed by 3 bases and J by 1 base, leaving 16 bases between them. CDR3 length equals 17 residues. CDR1 and CDR2 from the germline V gene are LNHNV and YYDKDF (reference sequence). The CDR3 spells CATSSDRRTGSNQPQHF. In DNA, the CDR3 is TGTGCCACCAGCAGCGACAGGAGGACTGGAAGCAATCAGCCCCAGCATTTT.

V usage is TRBV5-6 and J usage is TRBJ2-1, with D possibly being TRBD2 (6 bases). CDR1 SGHDT and CDR2 YYEEEE come from the germline V gene. CDR3 length equals 13 residues. Trimming took off 1 base at V and 11 bases at J, with 13 bases between the two ends. The CDR3 region is CASSLISGKKQFF. The DNA of the CDR3 is TGTGCCAGCAGCTTGATTAGCGGTAAAAAGCAGTTCTTC.

The chain employs TRBV5-1 and TRBJ1-2; D is unresolved. Germline-derived CDR1 and CDR2 are SGHRS and YFSETQ. The germline V and J ends were trimmed by 0 bases and 2 bases, with 8 bases remaining between them. The CDR3 runs to 14 residues. In DNA, the CDR3 is TGCGCCAGCAGCTTGGGAGGGCCAAACTATGGCTACACCTTC. This codes for CASSLGGPNYGYTF.

The genes are TRBV19 and TRBJ2-5; possible D gene TRBD1, 5 bases. Trimming stripped 1 base from V and 4 bases from J, with 10 bases between. CDR3 length: 14 amino acids. Per the germline V gene, CDR1 is LNHDA and CDR2 is SQIVND (reference sequence). DNA for the CDR3: TGTGCCAGTAGTATAGGGGGCTACGGAGAGACCCAGTACTTC. This gives the protein CASSIGGYGETQYF.

This clone was picked up one time. The chain carries TRBV4-3 and TRBJ2-7; D perhaps matches TRBD1 (6 bases). The CDR3 runs to 14 residues. The V gene's germline CDR1 is LGHNA and CDR2 YSLEER. The V gene lost 1 base and the J gene lost 2 bases, with 9 bases spanning the gap. CDR3 sequence (DNA): TGCGCCAGCAGCCAAGTCAGGGGACCCTACGAGCAGTACTTC. Protein: CASSQVRGPYEQYF.

The gene calls are TRBV24-1 and TRBJ1-2; unclear D gene. CDR1 and CDR2 from the germline V gene are KGHDR and SFDVKD. The CDR3 extends over 12 amino acids. Between the trimmed V and J ends, which lost 3 bases and 6 bases, there was a span of 7 bases. The CDR3 nucleotides read TGTGCCACCAGTGATATTACGGATGGCTACACCTTC. Amino acids: CATSDITDGYTF.

V gene TRBV9 combines with J gene TRBJ1-1, with TRBD1 identical over 7 bases. In germline, CDR1 is SGDLS, CDR2 YYNGEE. CDR3 length: 14 amino acids. V lost 0 bases to trimming and J lost 3 bases; unmatched junction nucleotides: 2. In nucleotides, the CDR3 is TGTGCCAGCAGCGTAGATCAGGGGGACACTGAAGCTTTCTTT. This translates into CASSVDQGDTEAFF.

The V gene is TRBV9, the J gene TRBJ1-3, with 9 nucleotides matching TRBD1. This CDR3 region has 17 residues. Germline values: CDR1 SGDLS, CDR2 YYNGEE. V gave up 0 bases and J gave up 3 bases; unmatched junction bases: 7. The DNA for the CDR3 is TGTGCCAGCAGCGTAGAGGGGACAGGGTATCTTGGAAACACCATATATTTT. Protein: CASSVEGTGYLGNTIYF.

CDR3 DNA: TGCGCCTGCAACGGGCTAGCGGGCACAGATACGCAGTATTTT. Amino acids: CACNGLAGTDTQYF. The gene calls are TRBV5-1 and TRBJ2-3; 7 bases match TRBD2. Germline V lookup: CDR1 SGHRS, CDR2 YFSETQ. The CDR3 consists of 14 residues. The V segment lost 10 bases and the J segment 1 base; nucleotides outside the gene matches: 9.